This TCR beta chain was profiled in a study of cytomegalovirus exposure and HLA in healthy donors (dated by TCRdb to 2016 to 2017). In terms of the full investigation: In an earlier analysis of around 540 of the donors, less than 350 Gb of sequence data and just under 120 million unique TCR beta sequences from approximately 180 million T cells were reported. On average, roughly 200,000 unique TCR beta nucleotide sequences were sequenced per donor among about 400 genotyped donors of the cohort, with 15% to 20% of those sequences being non-productive. In a later genetic analysis, genome-wide SNP genotypes for about three fifths of the 666 donors were used, and that subset was treated as a discovery cohort. The T cell repertoires of 666 subjects were profiled by immunosequencing and related to cytomegalovirus serostatus. HLA typing included class I and class II loci at four-digit resolution. Of the 300 to 450 genotyped donors, 75% to 85% were placed in the genetic ancestry cluster associated with self-reported Caucasian donors. Along with the roughly 670-subject first cohort, a separate validation cohort of about 110 different subjects was used. An early release that covered roughly 600 HLA-typed donors contained about 300 gigabases of sequencing data and roughly 84 million unique TCR sequences. To predict cytomegalovirus infection status, the study brought together high-throughput TCR immunosequencing, statistical association of individual TCRs with disease status, and machine learning. The study aimed to test whether cataloging public T cell receptors could reveal signatures of past pathogen exposure. An earlier analysis of approximately 640 of the donors applied high-throughput TCR beta sequencing to assess whether each TCR beta V gene segment acted as functional or pseudogenic. Rather than drawing on any new phenotypic data, the later analysis identified candidate immune exposures from TCR beta sequences and the way those sequences occurred across donors. Roughly five DR-DQ haplotypes were handled as single units for association and clustering because linkage in the cohort was strong. Donor age, sex, ethnicity and CMV serostatus were compiled together with the repertoire data. To study patterns of TCR occurrence, a later analysis re-analyzed previously published TCR beta repertoires from 500 to 850 donors and added high-resolution HLA genotyping. All discovery cohort repertoires had been generated using a single sequencing platform. Typing coverage differed by locus: A, B, C, DRB1 and DQB1 were typed in about 620-630 donors, DQA1 in about 500, DPA1 in around 600, and DPB1 in 450 to 490. General study outcomes and caveats: A later genetic analysis associated a missense DCLRE1C variant with V-gene and J-gene trimming of TCR beta chains, and an independent cohort replicated the association. A total of roughly 160 TCR beta chains were listed by the study as associated with cytomegalovirus. When HLA alleles, especially DR and DQ, strongly co-occurred, TCR associations were difficult to assign to individual alleles. The authors suggested that the approach could potentially be generalized to other disease states and immunological phenotypes. A few of the identified cytomegalovirus-associated TCR beta chains were confirmed in vitro to be specific for cytomegalovirus antigens. CMV serostatus was the only immune exposure information available for the cohort. Several of the top co-occurrence clusters appeared to be linked to parvovirus B19, influenza, CMV and Epstein-Barr virus, according to a later analysis. In a later analysis, TCR association rates were found to vary across HLA loci, with the most associated TCRs seen for DRB1 alleles and the fewest for HLA-C alleles. Broadly in line with IMGT annotations, most TCR beta V segments showed up in productive rearrangements about 87% or about 30% of the time in an earlier analysis of 587 of the donors. Linkage disequilibrium might explain the correlated functional status among segregating V segments, but an unknown experimental factor could not be ruled out. A later analysis found that HLA-associated TCR beta chains were more clonally expanded and had lower generation probabilities than equally common non-associated chains. In this cohort, only TCR beta chains were sequenced, and detectable features were limited by the absence of alpha or paired-chain data. A cluster of highly shared sequence variants was judged likely to be a technical artifact of the sequencing pipeline. In a later analysis, most CMV-associated TCR beta chains were found to appear HLA-restricted, with HLA associations seemingly driven largely by CMV exposure. The classifier was reported to diagnose cytomegalovirus status with high specificity and sensitivity in both the original cohort and the validation cohort. Most TCR sequences were observed very rarely across donors, whereas some public TCRs were present in many individuals. A later analysis associated approximately 17,000 TCR beta sequences with specific HLA alleles at a false discovery rate of 0.05. A further reported finding was that TCR beta sequences accurately predicted the HLA-A and HLA-B alleles for most subjects in the first cohort. A later genetic analysis reported fewer N-insertions in productive TCRs among donors in an Asian-associated ancestry cluster than the roughly 690-donor mean. Because HLA typing was unavailable for some donors at each locus, only the typed subset was used in association tests. Because counts were too low, roughly 17 rarely observed V segments, including chromosome 9 orphons, were left out of the earlier analysis of some 600 of the donors. Presence/absence analyses assumed roughly uniform sequencing depth across donors, an assumption that may not hold.

A remark on this clone: Its antigen remains undetermined. No qualities accompany the bases; no much larger clone lies one base away.

The library was produced with the immunoSEQ multiplex PCR assay. The multiplex PCR relied on a mix of 60 forward primers for TCR Vbeta segments and 13 reverse primers for TCR Jbeta segments. A multiplex PCR assay on genomic DNA amplified the CDR3 region of rearranged TCR beta genes. The amplified TCR beta libraries were sequenced on the Illumina HiSeq System as 87-base-pair reads. Under the source paper's analysis protocol: In a later analysis, tens of millions of unique TCR beta chains were counted across the approximately 640 repertoires, and roughly 11 million of these chains were shared by at least two donors. Raw reads were error-corrected and collapsed into unique sequences by a nearest-neighbor algorithm in which closely related sequences were merged to remove PCR and sequencing errors. To assign V, D and J gene segments, CDR3 sequences were aligned to IMGT reference sequences. For a sequence to be retained, a match of at least six nucleotides was required to both a V gene segment and a J gene segment. A rearrangement counted as productive if the CDR3 had no stop codons and remained in frame with V and J, and every other rearrangement counted as non-productive. CDR3 was defined by IMGT convention, running from the second conserved V-encoded cysteine to the conserved J-encoded phenylalanine. Sequences without an unambiguous match to a single V gene segment were excluded from the earlier analysis of about 600 of the donors. An earlier analysis of over 450 of the donors classified V segments as functional when productive rearrangements were above 56.7% and as segregating when the standard deviation between donors was above 5%. A statistical classification framework was built to diagnose cytomegalovirus status from the catalog of TCR beta chain sequences. In a later analysis, TCR nucleotide sequences were compared against IMGT/GENE-DB human TR gene sequences so that V and J genes could be assigned. A later analysis assigned CDR3 sequences and most-parsimonious VDJ recombination scenarios with the TCRdist pipeline. In a later analysis, every TCR beta chain was defined by the combination of its CDR3 amino acid sequence and its V-gene family, and reads without a unique V-gene family were dropped. As a way to deal with suspected cross-contamination and a sequencing artifact, a later analysis dropped 592 nucleotide sequences that were highly shared and had low generation probability. For each public chain, a later analysis derived a clonal expansion index from normalized ranks of inferred template counts within each repertoire. A later analysis computed generation probabilities with a VDJ recombination model fitted to out-of-frame rearrangements, and checked the results against IGoR. A later analysis scored TCR-TCR, TCR-HLA and TCR-CMV co-occurrence with hypergeometric tests, applying a repertoire-size bias correction to TCR pairs. False discovery rates were estimated in a later analysis by permuting HLA or CMV assignments 20 times. A later analysis grouped co-occurring TCRs with DBSCAN, adding TCRdist sequence similarity when clustering within HLA-allele-positive subsets. Repertoires with fewer than 30,000 or more than 120,000 public chains, plus five repertoires with anomalous nucleotide sharing, were excluded from co-occurrence clustering. TCRdb stores this immuneACCESS table with in-frame sequences only. Part of the clones is absent; in the studies checked, under half of the shortfall reflects unresolved V genes, and no reason is known for the rest. Clonal size and the V and J genes are those of that table, whereas D and trimming came from the DNA. The sample yields about 170,000 clones; approximately 82% were counted once. The ten top clones hold roughly 1.5% of the sample.

The cohort was made up of around 720 healthy bone marrow donors. At the time of sampling, all cohort members were nominally healthy, though unrecorded immune exposures were likely present. The donor was CMV seronegative and was included in the group of about 350 seronegative cohort members. Each donor provided a peripheral blood sample, and peripheral blood mononuclear cells were used for TCR beta sequencing. Genomic DNA was extracted from the blood cell samples with the Qiagen DNeasy Blood Extraction Kit. The source is a male donor in good health and CMV-seronegative. Material: PBMCs.

In nucleotide form, the sequence is TGTGCCAGCAGTCGTCAGACAGGAGGTTACACTGAAGCTTTCTTT. Protein translation: CASSRQTGGYTEAFF. The sequence is built from TRBV28 and TRBJ1-1; TRBD1 is possibly the D segment (6 matching bases). The cysteine opens and the phenylalanine closes a CDR3 of 15 amino acids. Of all the DNA, just the CDR3 is kept, 45 bases in frame from base 1. The germline V gene encodes CDR1 MDHEN and CDR2 SYDVKM. The germline ends are 16 bases apart after V is trimmed by 5 bases and J by 3 bases.